The clone carrying this T cell receptor (beta chain) was detected only once. This sample is drawn from a study of T cell changes during pregnancy in multiple sclerosis. The method was immunoSEQ multiplex PCR; TCRdb's version includes in-frame clones alone and lacks a portion of them. Altogether about 58,000 clones are present, roughly 93% being singletons, with the ten largest covering 3% to 4.5%. The junction had 13 bases not matched to a gene; V was cut back by 5 bases and J by 7 bases. The V gene's germline CDR1 is SEHNR and CDR2 FQNEAQ (reference sequence). The CDR3 runs 17 residues. The source is a female donor with multiple sclerosis, enrolled in a pregnancy study. The material sequenced was CD8+ T cells from peripheral blood mononuclear cells, taken in the second trimester of pregnancy. The V gene is TRBV7-9, the J gene TRBJ2-2, with 10 bases identical to TRBD1. The CDR3 bases are TGTGCCAGCAGCCGGAAACCGGGACAGGGGATGGGCGGGGAGCTGTTTTTT. It is translated as CASSRKPGQGMGGELFF.